This record covers a single T cell receptor (beta chain). Antigen: not known. The source of the sample is a study of CD8 T cells in ankylosing spondylitis. General observations from the study: A TCR beta motif made of several highly homologous variants seemed typical of ankylosing spondylitis blood.

TCRdb reanalysed the 5' RACE reads using MiXCR and keeps one entry per CDR3 protein. The sample yields almost 250,000 distinct CDR3 sequences, roughly 32% seen once. This CDR3 is built from 16 residues. Germline V CDR1 and CDR2: LGHDT, YNNKEL (reference sequence). J was trimmed by 3 bases and V by 4 bases; bases with no gene match: 10. The sample taken for sequencing was blood, either unsorted or a sorted T cell fraction (not recorded which). The sequence was obtained from a male donor with ankylosing spondylitis or in good health (not recorded which). The chain uses TRBV3-1 and TRBJ1-1, with 8 positions matching TRBD1. CDR3 amino acids: CASSPLRGRGDTEAFF. The CDR3 DNA reads as TGTGCCAGCAGCCCACTCAGGGGGCGAGGGGACACTGAAGCTTTCTTT.